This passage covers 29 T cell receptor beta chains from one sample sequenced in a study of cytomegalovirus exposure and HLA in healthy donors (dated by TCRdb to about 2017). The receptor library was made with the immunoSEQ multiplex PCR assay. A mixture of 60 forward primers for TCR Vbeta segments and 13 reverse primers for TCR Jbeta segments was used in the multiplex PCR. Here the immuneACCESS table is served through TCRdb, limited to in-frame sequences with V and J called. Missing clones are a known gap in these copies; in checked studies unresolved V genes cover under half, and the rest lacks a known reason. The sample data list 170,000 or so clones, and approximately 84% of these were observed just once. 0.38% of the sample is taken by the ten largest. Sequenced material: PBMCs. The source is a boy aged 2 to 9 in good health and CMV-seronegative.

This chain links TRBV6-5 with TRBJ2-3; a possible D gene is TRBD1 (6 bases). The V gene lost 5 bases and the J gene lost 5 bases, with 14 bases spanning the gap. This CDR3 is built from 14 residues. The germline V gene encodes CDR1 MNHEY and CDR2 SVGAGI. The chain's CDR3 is CASSTVLGGDTQYF. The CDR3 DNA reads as TGTGCCAGCAGTACGGTACTAGGGGGAGATACGCAGTATTTT.

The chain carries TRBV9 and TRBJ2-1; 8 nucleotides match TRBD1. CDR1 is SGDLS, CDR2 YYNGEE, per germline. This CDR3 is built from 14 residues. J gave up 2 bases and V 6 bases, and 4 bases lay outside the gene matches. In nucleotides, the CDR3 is TGTGCCAGCAATCAGGGGGCCACCTACAATGAGCAGTTCTTC. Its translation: CASNQGATYNEQFF.

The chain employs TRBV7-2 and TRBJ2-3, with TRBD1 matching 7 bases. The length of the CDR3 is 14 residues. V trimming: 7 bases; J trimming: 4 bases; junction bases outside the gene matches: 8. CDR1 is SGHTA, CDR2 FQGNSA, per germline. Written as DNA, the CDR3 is TGTGCCAGCACCAACAGGGGTGCCGCAGATACGCAGTATTTT. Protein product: CASTNRGAADTQYF.

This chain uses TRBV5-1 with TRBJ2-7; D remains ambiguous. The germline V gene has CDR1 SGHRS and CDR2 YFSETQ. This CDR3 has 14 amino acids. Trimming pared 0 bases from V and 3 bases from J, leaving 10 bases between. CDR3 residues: CASSLGHTNYEQYF. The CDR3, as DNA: TGCGCCAGCAGCTTGGGGCACACTAACTACGAGCAGTACTTC.

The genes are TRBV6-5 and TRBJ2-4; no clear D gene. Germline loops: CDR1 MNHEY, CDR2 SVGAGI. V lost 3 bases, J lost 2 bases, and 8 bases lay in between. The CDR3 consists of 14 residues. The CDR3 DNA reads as TGTGCCAGCAGTTATGGCAAGTCCAAAAACATTCAGTACTTC. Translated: CASSYGKSKNIQYF.

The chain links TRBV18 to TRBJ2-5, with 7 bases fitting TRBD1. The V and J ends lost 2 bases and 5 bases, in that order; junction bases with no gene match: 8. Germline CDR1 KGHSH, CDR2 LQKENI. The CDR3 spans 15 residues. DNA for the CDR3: TGTGCCAGCTCACCAGACAGGGAGTGGATGGAGACCCAGTACTTC. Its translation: CASSPDREWMETQYF.

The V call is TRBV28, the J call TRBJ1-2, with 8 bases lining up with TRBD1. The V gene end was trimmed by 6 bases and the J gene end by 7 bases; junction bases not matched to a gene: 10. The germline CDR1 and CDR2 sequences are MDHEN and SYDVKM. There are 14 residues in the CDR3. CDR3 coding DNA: TGTGCCAGCAGGTTACCCAGGGGGCCGGTTGGCTACACCTTC. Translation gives CASRLPRGPVGYTF.

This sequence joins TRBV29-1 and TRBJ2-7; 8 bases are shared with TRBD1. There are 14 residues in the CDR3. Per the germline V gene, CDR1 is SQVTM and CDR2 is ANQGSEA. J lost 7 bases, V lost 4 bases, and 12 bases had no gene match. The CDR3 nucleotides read TGCAGCGTTGGAGAGGGGCAGGGGGCAAGTGAGCAGTACTTC. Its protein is CSVGEGQGASEQYF.

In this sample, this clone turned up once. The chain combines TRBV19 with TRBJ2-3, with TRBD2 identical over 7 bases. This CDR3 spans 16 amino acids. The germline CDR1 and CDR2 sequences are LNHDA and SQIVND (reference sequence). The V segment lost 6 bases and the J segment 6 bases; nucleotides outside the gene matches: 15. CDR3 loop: CASSRGTTYTPDTQYF. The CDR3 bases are TGTGCCAGTAGCCGAGGGACTACCTACACCCCGGATACGCAGTATTTT. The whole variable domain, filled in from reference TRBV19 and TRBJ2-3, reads DGGITQSPKYLFRKEGQNVTLSCEQNLNHDAMYWYRQDPGQGLRLIYYSQIVNDFQKGDIAEGYSVSREKKESFPLTVTSAQKNPTAFYLCASSRGTTYTPDTQYFGPGTRLTVL.

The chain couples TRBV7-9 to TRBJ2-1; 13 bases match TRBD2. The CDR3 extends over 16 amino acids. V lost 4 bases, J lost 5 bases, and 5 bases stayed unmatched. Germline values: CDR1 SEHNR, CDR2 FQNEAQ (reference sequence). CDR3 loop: CASSSGLAGSNNEQFF. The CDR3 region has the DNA TGTGCCAGCAGCTCGGGACTAGCGGGGAGTAACAATGAGCAGTTCTTC.

CDR3 amino acids: CASSLTGGETQYF. The CDR3 nucleotides are TGCGCCAGCAGCCTGACAGGGGGCGAGACCCAGTACTTC. The chain recombines TRBV4-1 with TRBJ2-5; 10 bases line up with TRBD1. This CDR3 is built from 13 residues. Germline lookup yields CDR1 MGHRA and CDR2 YSYEKL. The V gene end was trimmed by 4 bases and the J gene end by 5 bases; junction bases not matched to a gene: 1.

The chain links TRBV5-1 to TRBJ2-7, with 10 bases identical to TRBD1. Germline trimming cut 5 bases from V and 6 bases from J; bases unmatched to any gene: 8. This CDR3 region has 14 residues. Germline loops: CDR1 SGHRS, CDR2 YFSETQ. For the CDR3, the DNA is TGCGCCAGCAGTTTGCGACAGGGGGCCGGCGAGCAGTACTTC. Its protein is CASSLRQGAGEQYF.

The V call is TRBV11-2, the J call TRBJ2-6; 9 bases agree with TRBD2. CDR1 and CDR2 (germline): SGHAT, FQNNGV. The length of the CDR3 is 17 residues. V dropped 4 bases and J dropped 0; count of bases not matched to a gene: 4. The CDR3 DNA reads TGTGCCAGCAGCTACCGCGGGGGGGGCTCTGGGGCCAACGTCCTGACTTTC. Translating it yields CASSYRGGGSGANVLTF.

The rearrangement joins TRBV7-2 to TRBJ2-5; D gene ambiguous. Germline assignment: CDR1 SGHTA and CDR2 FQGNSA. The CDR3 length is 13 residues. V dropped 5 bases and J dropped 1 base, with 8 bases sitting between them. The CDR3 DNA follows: TGTGCCAGCAGCCGGAGTCGCCAAGAGACCCAGTACTTC. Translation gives CASSRSRQETQYF. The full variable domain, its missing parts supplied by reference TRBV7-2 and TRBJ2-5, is GAGVSQSPSNKVTEKGKDVELRCDPISGHTALYWYRQSLGQGLEFLIYFQGNSAPDKSGLPSDRFSAERTGGSVSTLTIQRTQQEDSAVYLCASSRSRQETQYFGPGTRLLVL.

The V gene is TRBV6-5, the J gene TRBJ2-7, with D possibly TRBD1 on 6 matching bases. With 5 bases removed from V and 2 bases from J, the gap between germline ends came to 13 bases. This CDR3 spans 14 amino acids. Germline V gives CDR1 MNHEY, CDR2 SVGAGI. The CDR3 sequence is CASSVSGTTYEQYF. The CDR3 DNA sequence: TGTGCCAGCAGTGTTTCCGGGACAACCTACGAGCAGTACTTC.

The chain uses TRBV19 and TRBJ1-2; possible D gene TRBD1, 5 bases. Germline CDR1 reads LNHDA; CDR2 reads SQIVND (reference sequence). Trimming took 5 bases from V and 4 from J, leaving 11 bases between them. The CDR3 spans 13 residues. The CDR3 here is CASSLTGAYGYTF. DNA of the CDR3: TGTGCCAGTAGTTTAACAGGAGCCTATGGCTACACCTTC.

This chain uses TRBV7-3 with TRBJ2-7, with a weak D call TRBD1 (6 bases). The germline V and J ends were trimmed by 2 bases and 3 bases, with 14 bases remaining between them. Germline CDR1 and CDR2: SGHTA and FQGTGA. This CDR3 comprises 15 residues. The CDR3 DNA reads TGTGCCAGCAGCTTAGAGGGACACCTGATCTACGAGCAGTACTTC. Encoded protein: CASSLEGHLIYEQYF.

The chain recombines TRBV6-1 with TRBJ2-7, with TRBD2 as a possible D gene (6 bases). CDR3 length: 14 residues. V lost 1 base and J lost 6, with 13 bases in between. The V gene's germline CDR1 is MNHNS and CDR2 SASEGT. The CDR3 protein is CASSEVGRRGEQYF. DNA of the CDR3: TGTGCCAGCAGTGAAGTTGGCCGGCGGGGCGAGCAGTACTTC.

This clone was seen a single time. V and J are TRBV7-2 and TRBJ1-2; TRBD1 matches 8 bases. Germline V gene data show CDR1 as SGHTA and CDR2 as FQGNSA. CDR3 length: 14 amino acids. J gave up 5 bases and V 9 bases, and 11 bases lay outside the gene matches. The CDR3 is CARVDREGLYGYTF. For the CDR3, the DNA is TGTGCCAGGGTGGACAGGGAAGGGTTATATGGCTACACCTTC.

CDR3 in amino acids: CASSFSGTEAFF. CDR3 nucleotides: TGTGCCAGCAGTTTTTCCGGCACTGAAGCTTTCTTT. The chain carries TRBV28 and TRBJ1-1; D gene uncertain. Germline V gene sequence: CDR1 MDHEN, CDR2 SYDVKM. Trimming removed 3 bases from V and 4 bases from J, with 6 bases in between. This CDR3 comprises 12 residues.

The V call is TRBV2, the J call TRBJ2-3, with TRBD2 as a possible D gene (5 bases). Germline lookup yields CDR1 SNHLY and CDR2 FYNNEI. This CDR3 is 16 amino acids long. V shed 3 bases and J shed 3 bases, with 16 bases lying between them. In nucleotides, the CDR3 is TGTGCCAGCAGTGATGGGCTAGCACAACTTACAGATACGCAGTATTTT. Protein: CASSDGLAQLTDTQYF.

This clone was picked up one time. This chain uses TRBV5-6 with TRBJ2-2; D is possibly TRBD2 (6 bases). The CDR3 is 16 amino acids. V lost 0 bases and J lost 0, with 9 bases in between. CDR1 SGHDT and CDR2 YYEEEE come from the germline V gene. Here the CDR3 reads CASSLGLDPNTGELFF. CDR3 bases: TGTGCCAGCAGCTTGGGACTAGACCCGAACACCGGGGAGCTGTTTTTT.

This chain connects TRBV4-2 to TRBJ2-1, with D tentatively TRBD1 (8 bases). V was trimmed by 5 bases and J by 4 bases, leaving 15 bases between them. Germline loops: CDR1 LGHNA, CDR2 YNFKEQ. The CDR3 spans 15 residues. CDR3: CASSAGDRFYNEQFF. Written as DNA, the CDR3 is TGTGCCAGCAGCGCGGGGGACAGGTTTTACAATGAGCAGTTCTTC.

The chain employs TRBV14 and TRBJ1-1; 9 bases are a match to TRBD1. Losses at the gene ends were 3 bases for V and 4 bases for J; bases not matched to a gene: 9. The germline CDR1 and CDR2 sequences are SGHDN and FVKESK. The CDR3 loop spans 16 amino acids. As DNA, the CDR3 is TGTGCCAGCAGCCATTTACAGGGGGCATGGAGCACTGAAGCTTTCTTT. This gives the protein CASSHLQGAWSTEAFF.

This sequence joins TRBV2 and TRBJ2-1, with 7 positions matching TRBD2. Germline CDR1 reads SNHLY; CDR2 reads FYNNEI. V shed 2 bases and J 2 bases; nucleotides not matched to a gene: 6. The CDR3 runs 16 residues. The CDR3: CASSEIRLAAYNEQFF. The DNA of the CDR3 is TGTGCCAGCAGTGAAATAAGGCTAGCGGCCTACAATGAGCAGTTCTTC.

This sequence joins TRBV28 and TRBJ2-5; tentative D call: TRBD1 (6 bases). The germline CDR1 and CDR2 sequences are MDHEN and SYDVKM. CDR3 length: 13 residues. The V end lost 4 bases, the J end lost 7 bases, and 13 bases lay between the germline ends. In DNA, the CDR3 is TGTGCCAGCAGTTCCCCACTAGGGGGGACCCAGTACTTC. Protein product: CASSSPLGGTQYF.

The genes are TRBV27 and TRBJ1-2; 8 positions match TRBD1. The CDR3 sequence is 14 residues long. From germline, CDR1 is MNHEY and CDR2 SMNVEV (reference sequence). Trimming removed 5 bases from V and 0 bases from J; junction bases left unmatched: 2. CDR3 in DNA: TGTGCCAGCAGTGTACAGGGGGCTAACTATGGCTACACCTTC. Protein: CASSVQGANYGYTF.

The CDR3 nucleotides read TGCGCCAGCAGCTTGTCGGGGTTGGGACTGGGGACAGATACGCAGTATTTT. This translates into CASSLSGLGLGTDTQYF. The chain recombines TRBV5-1 with TRBJ2-3; perhaps TRBD2 as D (6 bases). The CDR3 sequence is 17 residues long. Germline V gives CDR1 SGHRS, CDR2 YFSETQ. V was shortened by 1 base and J by 3 bases, with 18 bases between the two germline ends.

The CDR3 DNA follows: TGTGCCAGCAGCGCATCGGGAGCGGGCAACACTGAAGCTTTCTTT. Its translation: CASSASGAGNTEAFF. The V and J genes are TRBV9 and TRBJ1-1; D is unresolved. The germline CDR1 and CDR2 sequences are SGDLS and YYNGEE. Trimming shortened V by 3 bases and J by 2 bases, and 14 bases separated the two germline ends. The CDR3 extends over 15 amino acids. The full variable domain, in which reference TRBV9 and TRBJ1-1 provide the parts outside the CDR3, is DSGVTQTPKHLITATGQRVTLRCSPRSGDLSVYWYQQSLDQGLQFLIQYYNGEERAKGNILERFSAQQFPDLHSELNLSSLELGDSALYFCASSASGAGNTEAFFGQGTRLTVV.